The T cell receptor beta chain described here comes from a study of PD-1 blockade in classical Hodgkin lymphoma. About the research overall: Administration of nivolumab to patients was at 3 mg/kg intravenously every 2 weeks.

Measured with immunoSEQ multiplex PCR; TCRdb has only the in-frame clones, and not every one. The sample includes tens of thousands of clones, approximately 90% seen only once; the top ten take roughly 5%. The germline V gene has CDR1 SGHRS and CDR2 YFSETQ. The CDR3 runs 13 residues. V was pared by 3 bases and J by 6 bases, with 12 bases between. Every patient relapsed after autologous stem cell transplantation, and brentuximab vedotin exposure varied. This sample comprised peripheral blood mononuclear cells (PBMCs), obtained before the second cycle of nivolumab. J is TRBJ1-2 and V is TRBV5-1; D not resolved. The receptor was derived from a human donor with classical Hodgkin lymphoma. CDR3 loop: CASSSGPLDGYTF. The CDR3 nucleotides are TGCGCCAGCAGCTCCGGACCCTTAGATGGCTACACCTTC.